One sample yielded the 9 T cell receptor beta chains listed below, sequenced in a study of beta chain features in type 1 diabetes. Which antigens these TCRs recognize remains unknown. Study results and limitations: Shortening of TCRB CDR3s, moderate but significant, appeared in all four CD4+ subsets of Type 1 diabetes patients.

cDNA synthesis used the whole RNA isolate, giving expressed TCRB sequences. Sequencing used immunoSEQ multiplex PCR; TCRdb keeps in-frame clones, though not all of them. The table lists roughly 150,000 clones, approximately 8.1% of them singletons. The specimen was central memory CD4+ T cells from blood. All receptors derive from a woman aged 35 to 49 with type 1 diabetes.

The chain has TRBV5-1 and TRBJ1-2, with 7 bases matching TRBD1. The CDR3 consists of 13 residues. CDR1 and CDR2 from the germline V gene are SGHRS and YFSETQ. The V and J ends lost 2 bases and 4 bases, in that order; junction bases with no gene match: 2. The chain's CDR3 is CASSFDRVYGYTF. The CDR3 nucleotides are TGCGCCAGCAGCTTCGACAGGGTCTATGGCTACACCTTC.

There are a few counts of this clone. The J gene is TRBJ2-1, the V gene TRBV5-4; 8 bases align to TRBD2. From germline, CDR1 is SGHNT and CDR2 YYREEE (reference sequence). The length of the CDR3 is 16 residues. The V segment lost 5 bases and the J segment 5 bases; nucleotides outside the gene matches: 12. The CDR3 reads CASRPAGGPRNNEQFF. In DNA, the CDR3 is TGTGCCAGCAGGCCCGCGGGAGGCCCACGGAACAATGAGCAGTTCTTC.

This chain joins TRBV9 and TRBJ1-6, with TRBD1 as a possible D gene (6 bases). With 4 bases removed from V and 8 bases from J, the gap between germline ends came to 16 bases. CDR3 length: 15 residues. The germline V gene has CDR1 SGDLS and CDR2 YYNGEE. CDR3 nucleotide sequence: TGTGCCAGCAGCATACAGGGCGCGGGGGATTCACCCCTCCACTTT. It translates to CASSIQGAGDSPLHF.

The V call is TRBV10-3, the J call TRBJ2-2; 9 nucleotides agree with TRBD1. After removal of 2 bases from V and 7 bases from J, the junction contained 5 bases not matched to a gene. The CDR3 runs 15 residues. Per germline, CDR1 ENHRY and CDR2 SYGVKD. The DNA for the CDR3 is TGTGCCATCAGTGAGGGACAGGGGCGAATCGGGGAGCTGTTTTTT. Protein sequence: CAISEGQGRIGELFF.

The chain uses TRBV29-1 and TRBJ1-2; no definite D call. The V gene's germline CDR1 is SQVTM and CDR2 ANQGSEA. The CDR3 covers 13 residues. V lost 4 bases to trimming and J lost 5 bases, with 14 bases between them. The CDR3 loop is CSVVLPTTYGYTF. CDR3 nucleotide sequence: TGCAGCGTTGTACTACCGACGACTTATGGCTACACCTTC.

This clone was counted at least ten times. CDR3 bases: TGTGCCAGCAGTCCTCAGGGGATAGTAGTGAACACTGAAGCTTTCTTT. It yields the protein CASSPQGIVVNTEAFF. The chain has TRBV2 and TRBJ1-1, with D perhaps TRBD1 (6 bases). V lost 5 bases and J 0 bases, leaving 16 bases between the germline ends. Per the germline V gene, CDR1 is SNHLY and CDR2 is FYNNEI. This CDR3 is built from 16 residues.

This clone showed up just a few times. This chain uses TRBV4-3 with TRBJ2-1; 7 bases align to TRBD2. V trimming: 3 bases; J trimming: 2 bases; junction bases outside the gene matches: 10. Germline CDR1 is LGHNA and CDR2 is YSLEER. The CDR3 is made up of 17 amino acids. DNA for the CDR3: TGCGCCAGCAGCCACCGGACTAGTCCGGTGCCCTACAATGAGCAGTTCTTC. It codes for CASSHRTSPVPYNEQFF.

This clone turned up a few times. The CDR3 is CASSGGGGLSSGANVLTF. In DNA form, the CDR3 reads TGTGCCAGCAGCGGGGGCGGGGGCCTCAGCTCTGGGGCCAACGTCCTGACTTTC. V and J are TRBV7-2 and TRBJ2-6; D may be TRBD2 (7 bases). The germline V gene encodes CDR1 SGHTA and CDR2 FQGNSA. Trimming shortened V by 5 bases and J by 0 bases, and 17 bases separated the two germline ends. The CDR3 spans 18 residues.

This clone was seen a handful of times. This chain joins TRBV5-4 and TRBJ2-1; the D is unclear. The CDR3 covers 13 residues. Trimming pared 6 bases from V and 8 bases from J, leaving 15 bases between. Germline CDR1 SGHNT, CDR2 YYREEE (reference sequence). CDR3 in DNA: TGTGCCAGCACCAGTCCCCTCCACGATGAGCAGTTCTTC. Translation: CASTSPLHDEQFF.